This T cell receptor (beta chain) comes out of a study of identical twins. About this clonotype: The antigen is unknown.

General study findings and limits: Low generation-probability sequences were in excess among twin-shared out-of-frame alpha sequences.

The CDR3 is made up of 13 amino acids. V gave up 6 bases and J gave up 5 bases, with 17 bases separating them. Per germline, CDR1 DFQATT and CDR2 SNEGSKA (reference sequence). Template switching added a universal primer site; cDNA carried unique molecular identifiers. TCRdb reprocessed the 5' RACE reads with MiXCR, giving one entry per CDR3 protein. The sample includes about 530,000 distinct CDR3 sequences, about a fifth of them seen just once. The same sample was also used in a study of yellow fever vaccine responses in identical twins. That report notes: Twin vaccine T cell responses reportedly seemed partly convergent, partly personalized.

The clonotype originates from a woman in her late teens or twenties in good health. Sequences were obtained from CD4+ T cells sorted from blood. The gene calls are TRBV20-1 and TRBJ2-7, with D possibly matching TRBD1 (5 bases). The CDR3 nucleotides are TGCAGTGCCAGGGTTAGGGGTGATAACGAGCAGTACTTC. It encodes CSARVRGDNEQYF.